The present entry profiles one T cell receptor beta chain with its context. Its specificity is not known. The source of the sample is a study of shared clonotypes between healthy human individuals. Germline-derived CDR1 and CDR2 are MNHNS and SASEGT. Trimming cost V 2 bases and J 1 base; bases outside gene matches: 5. This CDR3 spans 16 amino acids. The authors distributed each subset's genomic DNA evenly over several immunoSEQ plates. Original analysis: ImmunoSEQ sequences covered only the junction and lacked quality scores; filtering therefore differed. The assay was immunoSEQ multiplex PCR, and TCRdb's table has in-frame clones only and misses some. V and J calls and clone size come straight from that table; D and trimming were deduced from the DNA. This sample carries more than 550,000 clones, around 91% of them seen once, and the ten largest clones take 30% to 40%. Caucasian adults living in Nashville, Tennessee, provided all samples.

Study-wide findings and caveats: The four-donor shared clonotypes exceeded non-shared clonotypes in generation probability, with non-shared ones scoring lower.

The TCR was taken from a young man in good health. Some clones in this sample may be carry-over from other donors' samples. Source material: memory CD8+ T cells from PBMCs. Subset indicated: CD45RO+ cells pooled with CCR7-negative TemRA cells. V is TRBV6-1 and J is TRBJ2-7; 10 bases align to TRBD2. The DNA for the CDR3 is TGTGCCAGCAGTGAAAGGGGACTAGCGTTATCCTACGAGCAGTACTTC. It translates to CASSERGLALSYEQYF.